Listed here is a single TCR beta chain. The sample comes from a study of blood T cells in healthy people across ages. It was with a sample-barcoded 5' primer and a J-beta primer mix that a second PCR of roughly 6 to 11 cycles was run. Each cDNA molecule was tagged by a template-switch adaptor that had 12 random nucleotides. Each CDR3 protein is one row after TCRdb ran MiXCR on the 5' RACE reads. This repertoire shows approximately 730,000 distinct CDR3 sequences, approximately 55% found once; its top ten account for about 42%. V was pared by 5 bases and J by 1 base, with 1 base of the junction left unmatched. Germline CDR1 and CDR2: SQVTM and ANQGSEA. The CDR3 is 13 residues long.

This receptor was obtained from a man older than 75 in good health. Sequencing used blood. The genes are TRBV29-1 and TRBJ1-5; 8 bases agree with TRBD1. The DNA of the CDR3 is TGCAGCGTTCGGACAGGGAGCAATCAGCCCCAGCATTTT. Protein product: CSVRTGSNQPQHF. The whole variable domain, filled in from reference TRBV29-1 and TRBJ1-5, reads SAVISQKPSRDICQRGTSLTIQCQVDSQVTMMFWYRQQPGQSLTLIATANQGSEATYESGFVIDKFPISRPNLTFSTLTVSNMSPEDSSIYLCSVRTGSNQPQHFGDGTRLSIL.